This T cell receptor beta chain was sequenced during a study of T-cell memory formation after mild COVID-19. Study-wide background: TCR clusters were mostly donor specific.

Study observations and caveats: Pre-infection memory carried some responding clones, suggesting that cross-reactive memory joined.

The CDR3 covers 14 residues. J was trimmed by 5 bases and V by 5 bases; bases with no gene match: 9. Germline lookup yields CDR1 DFQATT and CDR2 SNEGSKA (reference sequence). Regarding this clonotype: Its antigen is not known.

In TCRdb, the 5' RACE reads were re-called with MiXCR into one record per CDR3 protein. Altogether under 350,000 distinct CDR3 sequences are present, roughly 17% being singletons, with the ten largest covering roughly a fifth. The receptor was isolated from a man aged 18 to 30 who had mild COVID-19 (a few samples of this study predate the infection). Cell type and time point are not known. The chain recombines TRBV20-1 with TRBJ2-3; 8 positions agree with TRBD2. Sequencing was carried out using PBMCs or a T cell subset sorted from them (not recorded which). The CDR3 spells CSAWVSGVVDTQYF. CDR3 sequence (DNA): TGCAGTGCTTGGGTTAGCGGGGTAGTAGATACGCAGTATTTT.